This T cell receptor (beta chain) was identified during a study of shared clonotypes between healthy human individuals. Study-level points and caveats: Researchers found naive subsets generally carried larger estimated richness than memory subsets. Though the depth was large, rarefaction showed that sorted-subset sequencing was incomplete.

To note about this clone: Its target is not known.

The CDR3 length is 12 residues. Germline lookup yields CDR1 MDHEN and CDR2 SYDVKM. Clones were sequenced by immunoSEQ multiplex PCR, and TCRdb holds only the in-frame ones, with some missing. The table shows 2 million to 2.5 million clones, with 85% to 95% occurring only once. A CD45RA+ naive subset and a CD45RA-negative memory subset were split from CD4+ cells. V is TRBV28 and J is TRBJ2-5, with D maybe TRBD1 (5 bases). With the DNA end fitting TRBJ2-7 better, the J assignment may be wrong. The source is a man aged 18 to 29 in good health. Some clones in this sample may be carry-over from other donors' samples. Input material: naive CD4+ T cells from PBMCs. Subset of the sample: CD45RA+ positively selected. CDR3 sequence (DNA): TGTGCCACCCTCAGACAGCCCTACGAGCAGTACTTC. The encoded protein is CATLRQPYEQYF.